These 32 T cell receptor beta chains were all obtained from the same sample, sequenced in a study of Tregs in tolerant kidney transplant recipients. Libraries were prepared by immunoSEQ multiplex PCR; TCRdb keeps only in-frame clonotypes and omits some of them. Across approximately 6,600 clones, the top ten clones capture roughly 43% of the sample. The nonmyeloablative bone marrow transplants came from related graft donors, with transient mixed chimerism. The input for sequencing was CD8+ T cells from blood (PBMCs), taken 12 months after the transplant. The receptors come from a human patient who received a combined kidney and bone marrow transplant. Some T cells may have come from the graft donor.

Of note for this clone: With the read ending 3 residues before the CDR3 end, the germline J gene is used to fill in that end. The chain links TRBV7-9 to TRBJ2-5; tentatively, D is TRBD2 (6 bases). Trimming cost V 5 bases and J 2 bases, with 15 bases left between them. Germline V CDR1 and CDR2: SEHNR, FQNEAQ (reference sequence). The CDR3 totals 15 residues. CDR3 DNA, as far as it was read: TGTGCCAGCAGCCCCCACCGGGACTTTCAAGAGACC. Amino acid sequence: CASSPHRDFQET. The CDR3, in full, reads CASSPHRDFQETQYF.

The CDR3: CASSLLTGITEAFF. CDR3 DNA (partial): TGTGCCAGCAGCTTATTAACAGGGATCACTGAA. The rearrangement uses TRBV7-2 and TRBJ1-1, with D possibly matching TRBD1 (6 bases). The DNA ends 3 residues before the CDR3 does, and the rest of the CDR3 is filled in from the germline J gene. The V end was cut by 2 bases, the J end by 4 bases, with 11 bases between. Per the germline V gene, CDR1 is SGHTA and CDR2 is FQGNSA. This CDR3 is built from 14 residues.

About this clone itself: The CDR3 end lies 3 residues beyond the end of the read and is filled in from the germline J gene. The chain recombines TRBV19 with TRBJ2-2; the D gene is possibly TRBD2 (5 bases). The germline V gene encodes CDR1 LNHDA and CDR2 SQIVND (reference sequence). This CDR3 comprises 14 residues. Trimming shortened V by 3 bases and J by 4 bases, and 9 bases separated the two germline ends. This CDR3 reads CASSIPAGTGELFF. The sequenced part of the CDR3 DNA is TGTGCCAGTAGTATCCCCGCGGGCACCGGGGAG.

Points on this clone: The read is 3 residues too short to cover the CDR3 end, so that end is filled in from the germline J gene. This chain links TRBV2 with TRBJ2-5, with 7 positions matching TRBD1. V lost 4 bases to trimming and J lost 5 bases; unmatched junction nucleotides: 7. There are 14 residues in the CDR3. Per the germline V gene, CDR1 is SNHLY and CDR2 is FYNNEI. This chain's CDR3 is CASSVRTGVETQYF. The sequenced CDR3 bases are TGTGCCAGCAGTGTCCGTACAGGGGTGGAGACC.

About this clone: The CDR3 is cut off 3 residues early in the read; its end comes from the germline J gene. The chain uses TRBV4-1 and TRBJ1-6; D might be TRBD1 (6 bases). V lost 0 bases to trimming and J lost 7 bases, with 10 bases between them. CDR3 length equals 15 residues. CDR1 and CDR2 from the germline V gene are MGHRA and YSYEKL. Partial CDR3 DNA: TGCGCCAGCAGCCAAGAGGCAGGGGCCAATTCACCC. Its protein is CASSQEAGANSP. The complete CDR3 protein is CASSQEAGANSPLHF.

Note on this clone: The read halts 3 residues ahead of the CDR3 end, with the missing end drawn from the germline J gene. The genes are TRBV20-1 and TRBJ1-1; tentatively, D is TRBD1 (5 bases). The V gene's germline CDR1 is DFQATT and CDR2 SNEGSKA (reference sequence). Trimming left V 6 bases short and J 4 bases short, with 12 bases between. The CDR3 length is 12 residues. The CDR3 bases that were read are TGCAGTGCCGACGCGGGGGGCACTGAA. Its protein is CSADAGGTE. Given in full, the CDR3 is CSADAGGTEAFF.

The DNA read from the CDR3 is TGTGCCAGCAGTCGGTTGTCTTCAGGAGACGAG. It yields the protein CASSRLSSGDE. Given in full, the CDR3 is CASSRLSSGDEQYF. The V and J genes are TRBV6-2 or TRBV6-3 and TRBJ2-7; D remains unclear. The read gets to within 3 residues of the CDR3 end, and the germline J gene fills in the rest. The CDR3 loop spans 14 amino acids. Trimming cost V 5 bases and J 5 bases, with 16 bases left between them. From germline, CDR1 is MNHEY and CDR2 SVGEGT.

Note on this clone: The DNA ends 3 residues before the CDR3 does, and the rest of the CDR3 is filled in from the germline J gene. This rearrangement joins TRBV5-1 to TRBJ2-1; maybe TRBD1 (6 bases). Per germline, CDR1 SGHRS and CDR2 YFSETQ. The CDR3 is made up of 14 amino acids. V lost 3 bases and J lost 7, with 14 bases in between. Incomplete CDR3 DNA: TGCGCCAGCAGCTGGGGGCCCTTTGGAAATGAG. Encoded protein: CASSWGPFGNE. In full, the CDR3 is CASSWGPFGNEQFF.

As to this clone: Read sequence stops 3 residues before the CDR3 end, and the germline J gene provides the missing end. This chain joins TRBV19 and TRBJ1-1, with TRBD1 identical over 10 bases. After removal of 5 bases from V and 0 bases from J, the junction contained 6 bases not matched to a gene. The CDR3 totals 16 residues. Germline V lookup: CDR1 LNHDA, CDR2 SQIVND (reference sequence). CDR3 DNA (partial): TGTGCCAGTAGTTTGGACAGGGGGGCCATGAACACTGAA. This translates into CASSLDRGAMNTE. The whole CDR3 region reads CASSLDRGAMNTEAFF.

Remarks on this clone: The CDR3 is cut off 3 residues early in the read; its end comes from the germline J gene. The genes are TRBV7-9 and TRBJ2-5; maybe TRBD1 (6 bases). This CDR3 region has 13 residues. Between the trimmed V and J ends, which lost 7 bases and 7 bases, there was a span of 16 bases. The germline V gene encodes CDR1 SEHNR and CDR2 FQNEAQ (reference sequence). CDR3 bases read: TGTGCCAGCACCTCACCGGGACAACGGACC. It specifies CASTSPGQRT. The full CDR3 sequence reads CASTSPGQRTQYF.

Notes on this clone: The read stops 3 residues short of the end of the CDR3; the missing end is completed from the germline J gene. The genes are TRBV9 and TRBJ2-1, with D possibly being TRBD1 (6 bases). Germline CDR1 is SGDLS and CDR2 is YYNGEE. V lost 0 bases and J 6 bases, leaving 13 bases between the germline ends. The CDR3 extends over 15 amino acids. CDR3 protein: CASSVVGQGSNEQFF. Incomplete CDR3 DNA: TGTGCCAGCAGCGTAGTCGGGCAGGGGTCCAATGAG.

With respect to this clone: The CDR3 end lies 3 residues beyond the end of the read and is filled in from the germline J gene. The V gene is TRBV7-9, the J gene TRBJ2-1; D is possibly TRBD1 (6 bases). The CDR3 length is 15 residues. V was trimmed by 1 base and J by 7 bases, leaving 14 bases between them. Germline loops: CDR1 SEHNR, CDR2 FQNEAQ (reference sequence). CDR3 bases read: TGTGCCAGCAGCTTAGTGCAGGGGTATTGGAATGAG. It is translated as CASSLVQGYWNE. The whole CDR3 protein reads CASSLVQGYWNEQFF.

This clone ranks as medium-sized in terms of frequency. Read coverage stops 3 residues before the CDR3 terminus; the germline J gene supplies the remainder. This sequence joins TRBV20-1 and TRBJ2-1; 7 bases map to TRBD1. After removal of 3 bases from V and 8 bases from J, the junction contained 10 bases not matched to a gene. The CDR3 sequence is 14 residues long. Looked up from germline, CDR1 is DFQATT and CDR2 is SNEGSKA (reference sequence). CDR3 DNA (partial): TGCAGTGCTAGGGACCGGGACAGAAAATATGAG. Its protein is CSARDRDRKYE. The whole CDR3 reads CSARDRDRKYEQFF.

Regarding this clone: The read ends 3 residues shy of where the CDR3 ends; the end is completed using the germline J gene. The chain has TRBV5-6 and TRBJ2-7, with D possibly being TRBD1 or TRBD2 (5 bases each). The CDR3 runs 14 residues. Trimming removed 4 bases from V and 2 bases from J, with 13 bases in between. CDR1 SGHDT and CDR2 YYEEEE come from the germline V gene. CDR3 DNA (partial): TGTGCCAGCAGCCCTCAGGGAGCGACCTACGAG. Translating it yields CASSPQGATYE. The whole CDR3 protein reads CASSPQGATYEQYF. The complete variable domain, with remaining parts taken from reference TRBV5-6 and TRBJ2-7, reads DAGVTQSPTHLIKTRGQQVTLRCSPKSGHDTVSWYQQALGQGPQFIFQYYEEEERQRGNFPDRFSGHQFPNYSSELNVNALLLGDSALYLCASSPQGATYEQYFGPGTRLTVT.

Partial CDR3 DNA: TGTGCCAGCAGGCCGACAGGGAACACCGGGGAG. Translated, it gives CASRPTGNTGE. The CDR3 in its entirety is CASRPTGNTGELFF. The chain employs TRBV7-9 and TRBJ2-2, with a possible D match to TRBD1 (6 bases). The read terminates 3 residues before the CDR3 end, so the remaining end is supplied by the germline J gene. Germline V lookup: CDR1 SEHNR, CDR2 FQNEAQ (reference sequence). There are 14 residues in the CDR3. The V gene lost 6 bases and the J gene lost 1 base, with 9 bases spanning the gap.

Points on this clone: The CDR3 is cut off 3 residues early in the read; its end comes from the germline J gene. V gene TRBV6-1 combines with J gene TRBJ2-1, with unresolved D. The CDR3 has 13 amino acids. The V end was cut by 3 bases, the J end by 6 bases, with 9 bases between. CDR1 and CDR2 (germline): MNHNS, SASEGT. The CDR3 sequence is CASSEWPANEQFF. Incomplete CDR3 DNA: TGTGCCAGCAGTGAGTGGCCCGCCAATGAG.

In the case of this clone: The read ends 3 residues before the CDR3 terminus; that terminus is restored from the germline J gene. V usage is TRBV4-2 and J usage is TRBJ2-5, with D maybe TRBD1 (6 bases). Germline V gives CDR1 LGHNA, CDR2 YNFKEQ. The CDR3 sequence is 14 residues long. The ends were cut back, 1 base at V and 3 bases at J, with 9 bases in the middle. The CDR3 bases that were read are TGTGCCAGCAGCCAAGTTGAGGGGGAAGAGACC. Amino acid sequence: CASSQVEGEET. The full CDR3 protein is CASSQVEGEETQYF.

The CDR3 reads CASSPETTGGGNEQFF. CDR3 DNA, as far as it was read: TGTGCCAGCTCACCCGAAACTACAGGGGGAGGCAATGAG. This sequence joins TRBV18 and TRBJ2-1; 8 bases line up with TRBD1. The read ends 3 residues shy of where the CDR3 ends; the end is completed using the germline J gene. The CDR3 is 16 residues long. Germline V lookup: CDR1 KGHSH, CDR2 LQKENI. Trimming at V came to 3 bases and at J to 6 bases, leaving 10 bases not matched to a gene.

The DNA read from the CDR3 is TGCGCCAGCAGCCAAGAACAGGGGGTTAGCAATCAGCCC. The encoded protein is CASSQEQGVSNQP. The complete CDR3 sequence is CASSQEQGVSNQPQHF. The chain uses TRBV4-1 and TRBJ1-5; TRBD1 aligns across 8 bases. The read terminates 3 residues ahead of where the CDR3 ends, so the germline J gene completes it. Trimming at V came to 0 bases and at J to 0 bases, leaving 1 base not matched to a gene. The CDR3 sequence is 16 residues long. Per germline, CDR1 MGHRA and CDR2 YSYEKL.

About this clone: The read gets to within 3 residues of the CDR3 end, and the germline J gene fills in the rest. The chain couples TRBV7-9 to TRBJ1-2; maybe TRBD1 (5 bases). With 11 bases removed from V and 4 bases from J, the gap between germline ends came to 14 bases. The CDR3 spans 12 residues. Germline lookup yields CDR1 SEHNR and CDR2 FQNEAQ (reference sequence). The CDR3 sequence: CAGFTGSYGYTF. CDR3 DNA, as far as it was read: TGTGCCGGGTTCACAGGTTCCTATGGC.

About this clone: The read stops 3 residues short of the end of the CDR3; the missing end is completed from the germline J gene. The chain uses TRBV5-4 and TRBJ2-7; 8 positions match TRBD2. Germline assignment: CDR1 SGHNT and CDR2 YYREEE (reference sequence). J gave up 5 bases and V 2 bases, and 6 bases lay outside the gene matches. This CDR3 is 14 amino acids long. The CDR3 spells CASSFGTSRNEQYF. The covered CDR3 bases are TGTGCCAGCAGCTTTGGGACTAGTCGGAACGAG.

With regard to this clone: The CDR3 end falls 3 residues outside the read, so it is completed with the germline J gene. J is TRBJ1-3 and V is TRBV7-9, with TRBD1 matching over 7 bases. This CDR3 has 15 residues. Germline trimming cut 8 bases from V and 0 bases from J; bases unmatched to any gene: 7. Looked up from germline, CDR1 is SEHNR and CDR2 is FQNEAQ (reference sequence). The CDR3 DNA, read in part, is TGTGCCAGCGAGGGGACAGTCATCTCTGGAAACACC. Translated, it gives CASEGTVISGNT. The whole CDR3 protein reads CASEGTVISGNTIYF.

As regards this clone: With the read ending 3 residues before the CDR3 end, the germline J gene is used to fill in that end. V gene TRBV5-1 combines with J gene TRBJ1-2; the D is unclear. V was cut by 1 base and J by 7 bases, with 8 bases left in between. This CDR3 region has 12 residues. Germline CDR1 and CDR2: SGHRS and YFSETQ. Incomplete CDR3 DNA: TGCGCCAGCAGCTTGTACAGAGGTGGC. Translated: CASSLYRGG. From start to end, the CDR3 is CASSLYRGGYTF. The full variable domain, in which reference TRBV5-1 and TRBJ1-2 provide the parts outside the CDR3, is KAGVTQTPRYLIKTRGQQVTLSCSPISGHRSVSWYQQTPGQGLQFLFEYFSETQRNKGNFPGRFSGRQFSNSRSEMNVSTLELGDSALYLCASSLYRGGYTFGSGTRLTVV.

As for this clone: The CDR3 goes on 3 residues after the read ends, and that part is filled in from the germline J gene. The chain combines TRBV7-9 with TRBJ2-1; 10 nucleotides match TRBD1. Germline CDR1 reads SEHNR; CDR2 reads FQNEAQ (reference sequence). After removal of 6 bases from V and 9 bases from J, the junction contained 5 bases not matched to a gene. The CDR3 is made up of 13 amino acids. CDR3 protein: CASSRQGAGEQFF. CDR3 bases read: TGTGCCAGCAGTAGACAGGGGGCCGGTGAG. Together with reference TRBV7-9 and TRBJ2-1, the CDR3 gives the full variable domain: DTGVSQNPRHKITKRGQNVTFRCDPISEHNRLYWYRQTLGQGPEFLTYFQNEAQLEKSRLLSDRFSAERPKGSFSTLEIQRTEQGDSAMYLCASSRQGAGEQFFGPGTRLTVL.

As for this clone: Sequencing ends 3 residues short of the CDR3 end; the germline J gene provides the rest. J is TRBJ2-7 and V is TRBV10-3; the D gene is possibly TRBD1 (6 bases). V was pared by 0 bases and J by 3 bases, with 9 bases between. CDR1 is ENHRY, CDR2 SYGVKD, per germline. This CDR3 comprises 14 residues. The CDR3 bases that were read are TGTGCCATCAGTGAGTCACACAGGGTCTACGAG. It specifies CAISESHRVYE. The whole CDR3 region reads CAISESHRVYEQYF.

Notes on this clone: The read terminates 3 residues before the CDR3 end, so the remaining end is supplied by the germline J gene. The V call is TRBV20-1, the J call TRBJ2-7; the match to TRBD2 covers 7 bases. V was clipped by 2 bases and J by 0 bases; unmatched bases: 7. Germline V lookup: CDR1 DFQATT, CDR2 SNEGSKA (reference sequence). The CDR3 is made up of 15 amino acids. The CDR3 spells CSARPTGGSSYEQYF. Incomplete CDR3 DNA: TGCAGTGCTAGACCCACGGGGGGAAGCTCCTACGAG.

Note on this clone: With the read ending 3 residues before the CDR3 end, the germline J gene is used to fill in that end. The chain recombines TRBV28 with TRBJ2-7; maybe TRBD1 (5 bases). V was pared by 3 bases and J by 3 bases, with 12 bases between. This CDR3 has 14 residues. Germline V gives CDR1 MDHEN, CDR2 SYDVKM. CDR3 DNA (partial): TGTGCCAGCAGTTTCTATGACAGCCACTACGAG. Its translation is CASSFYDSHYE. The full-length CDR3 reads as CASSFYDSHYEQYF. Filled out from reference TRBV28 and TRBJ2-7, the complete variable domain reads DVKVTQSSRYLVKRTGEKVFLECVQDMDHENMFWYRQDPGLGLRLIYFSYDVKMKEKGDIPEGYSVSREKKERFSLILESASTNQTSMYLCASSFYDSHYEQYFGPGTRLTVT.

Concerning this clone: Read sequence stops 3 residues before the CDR3 end, and the germline J gene provides the missing end. The V call is TRBV7-3, the J call TRBJ2-1; TRBD1 matches 9 bases. V dropped 4 bases and J dropped 4; count of bases not matched to a gene: 5. This CDR3 has 15 residues. In germline, CDR1 is SGHTA, CDR2 FQGTGA. The CDR3 reads CASSWGQGGYNEQFF. The part of the CDR3 DNA that was read is TGTGCCAGCAGCTGGGGACAGGGAGGTTACAATGAG.

With regard to this clone: With the read ending 3 residues before the CDR3 end, the germline J gene is used to fill in that end. The chain links TRBV19 to TRBJ2-1, with TRBD2 identical over 7 bases. The CDR3 covers 12 residues. V shed 5 bases and J 6 bases; nucleotides not matched to a gene: 1. CDR1 is LNHDA and CDR2 is SQIVND in the germline V gene (reference sequence). CDR3 DNA, as far as it was read: TGTGCCAGTAGTTGGGGGGGCAATGAG. It is translated as CASSWGGNE. The entire CDR3 reads CASSWGGNEQFF.

Points on this clone: The CDR3 extends 3 residues past the end of the read, so its final part is completed from the germline J gene. J is TRBJ1-1 and V is TRBV19; D call uncertain. Germline values: CDR1 LNHDA, CDR2 SQIVND (reference sequence). Trimming took off 6 bases at V and 1 base at J, with 9 bases between the two ends. This CDR3 has 13 residues. The DNA read from the CDR3 is TGTGCCAGTAGATTCTTGGCGAACACTGAA. Protein sequence: CASRFLANTE. The entire CDR3 protein is CASRFLANTEAFF.

About this clone itself: The CDR3 is cut off 3 residues early in the read; its end comes from the germline J gene. The genes are TRBV19 and TRBJ2-7; 10 bases are a match to TRBD1. The V gene's germline CDR1 is LNHDA and CDR2 SQIVND (reference sequence). The V segment lost 11 bases and the J segment 2 bases; nucleotides outside the gene matches: 12. The CDR3 runs to 15 residues. The CDR3 here is CAVSPGTGDPYEQYF. CDR3 DNA (partial): TGTGCCGTTTCCCCCGGGACAGGGGACCCCTACGAG.

Points on this clone: The junction differs from germline at one of its ends, possibly a read error. Coverage ceases 3 residues before the CDR3 finishes, and the germline J gene fills in the end. This chain links TRBV7-7 with TRBJ2-3, with 9 positions matching TRBD1. CDR1 and CDR2 from the germline V gene are SSHAT and FNYEAQ (reference sequence). The CDR3 covers 15 residues. This CDR3 is CASSTGTGSPDTQYF. CDR3 DNA, as far as it was read: TGTGCTAGCAGCACAGGGACAGGGAGCCCAGATACG.